This entry lists 30 T cell receptor beta chains sequenced from one sample in a study of blood T cell repertoires in COVID-19. The repertoire was sequenced with immunoSEQ multiplex PCR; TCRdb's copy has only in-frame clones and lacks some. This sample has fewer than 250,000 clones; approximately 90% occur once, and the top ten carry approximately 4%. Specimen: peripheral blood. The receptors come from a human donor in a cohort sampled during active COVID-19.

This chain uses TRBV19 with TRBJ2-7; 10 bases line up with TRBD2. V was clipped by 3 bases and J by 2 bases; unmatched bases: 4. This CDR3 has 15 residues. Germline V gene sequence: CDR1 LNHDA, CDR2 SQIVND (reference sequence). CDR3 coding DNA: TGTGCCAGTAGTATGACTAGCGGGTCCGCCTACGAGCAGTACTTC. Its protein is CASSMTSGSAYEQYF.

The chain combines TRBV27 with TRBJ1-1; 7 bases are a match to TRBD1. This CDR3 is built from 14 residues. V trimming: 8 bases; J trimming: 3 bases; junction bases outside the gene matches: 9. Germline V CDR1 and CDR2: MNHEY, SMNVEV (reference sequence). The CDR3 here is CASGETGRDTEAFF. The CDR3 coding sequence is TGTGCCAGCGGAGAGACAGGGCGGGACACTGAAGCTTTCTTT.

V and J are TRBV19 and TRBJ1-2; maybe TRBD1 (5 bases). The CDR3 is made up of 12 amino acids. Trimming cost V 6 bases and J 0 bases, with 5 bases left between them. From germline, CDR1 is LNHDA and CDR2 SQIVND (reference sequence). For the CDR3, the DNA is TGTGCCAGTAGGACAGCTAACTATGGCTACACCTTC. Protein: CASRTANYGYTF. Full variable domain (missing parts from reference TRBV19 and TRBJ1-2): DGGITQSPKYLFRKEGQNVTLSCEQNLNHDAMYWYRQDPGQGLRLIYYSQIVNDFQKGDIAEGYSVSREKKESFPLTVTSAQKNPTAFYLCASRTANYGYTFGSGTRLTVV.

V gene TRBV5-4 combines with J gene TRBJ1-4; the match to TRBD1 covers 7 bases. The CDR3 spans 13 residues. V was clipped by 4 bases and J by 5 bases; unmatched bases: 2. Germline CDR1 is SGHNT and CDR2 is YYREEE (reference sequence). As DNA, the CDR3 is TGTGCCAGCAGCCTACAGGGGAATGAAAAACTGTTTTTT. As protein: CASSLQGNEKLFF.

A single count supports this clone. The chain carries TRBV27 and TRBJ2-7; the D gene is possibly TRBD2 (7 bases). V was clipped by 3 bases and J by 0 bases, with 18 bases between them. The germline CDR1 and CDR2 sequences are MNHEY and SMNVEV (reference sequence). The CDR3 spans 17 residues. The CDR3 bases are TGTGCCAGCAGTTTCGCGGGGGCGGGAAGGAGCTCCTACGAGCAGTACTTC. Amino acids: CASSFAGAGRSSYEQYF.

About this clone: An end of the junction differs from the germline gene, which may be a read error. V gene TRBV7-9 combines with J gene TRBJ1-2; 9 nucleotides agree with TRBD1. In germline, CDR1 is SEHNR, CDR2 FQNEAQ (reference sequence). The CDR3 runs to 13 residues. CDR3 amino acids: CASTLQGADGYTF. DNA of the CDR3: TGTGCCAGCACCTTACAGGGGGCCGATGGCTACACCTTC.

The CDR3 is CASSISRDRAFSPLHF. The CDR3 nucleotides are TGTGCCAGTAGTATATCCCGGGACAGGGCGTTTTCACCCCTCCACTTT. The V and J genes are TRBV19 and TRBJ1-6; 9 bases are shared with TRBD1. J gave up 9 bases and V 2 bases, and 8 bases lay outside the gene matches. CDR1 LNHDA and CDR2 SQIVND come from the germline V gene (reference sequence). The CDR3 is made up of 16 amino acids.

This sequence joins TRBV7-2 and TRBJ2-1; possible D gene TRBD2, 5 bases. The V end was cut by 5 bases, the J end by 9 bases, with 14 bases between. From germline, CDR1 is SGHTA and CDR2 FQGNSA. The CDR3 is 13 residues long. The CDR3 reads CASSPSKRGEQFF. The CDR3 DNA is TGTGCCAGCAGCCCTAGCAAACGGGGTGAGCAGTTCTTC.

This chain links TRBV11-2 with TRBJ1-5; D gene unclear. In germline, CDR1 is SGHAT, CDR2 FQNNGV. With 0 bases removed from V and 9 bases from J, the gap between germline ends came to 9 bases. The CDR3 length is 13 residues. The CDR3 nucleotides read TGTGCCAGCAGCTTAGATCTGGGCCCGCCCCAGCATTTT. It specifies CASSLDLGPPQHF.

The rearrangement links TRBV11-2 to TRBJ1-6, with D perhaps TRBD1 (5 bases). The CDR3 runs 15 residues. V dropped 2 bases and J dropped 1 base, with 6 bases sitting between them. Germline values: CDR1 SGHAT, CDR2 FQNNGV. This CDR3 is CASSLRGSYNSPLHF. The CDR3 DNA reads TGTGCCAGCAGCTTAAGGGGATCCTATAATTCACCCCTCCACTTT. The full variable domain, with the rest looked up from reference TRBV11-2 and TRBJ1-6, is EAGVAQSPRYKIIEKRQSVAFWCNPISGHATLYWYQQILGQGPKLLIQFQNNGVVDDSQLPKDRFSAERLKGVDSTLKIQPAKLEDSAVYLCASSLRGSYNSPLHFGNGTRLTVT.

The V call is TRBV6-5, the J call TRBJ1-5; D possibly corresponds to TRBD1 (5 bases). The CDR3 has 15 amino acids. V lost 0 bases and J lost 7, with 13 bases in between. Looked up from germline, CDR1 is MNHEY and CDR2 is SVGAGI. This chain's CDR3 is CASSYSGGGAQPQHF. The CDR3, as DNA: TGTGCCAGCAGTTACTCGGGCGGAGGGGCACAGCCCCAGCATTTT.

This chain links TRBV6-6 with TRBJ2-5; D perhaps matches TRBD1 (6 bases). Germline V gene lookup returns CDR1 MNHNY and CDR2 SVGAGI (reference sequence). V was trimmed by 2 bases and J by 4 bases, leaving 11 bases between them. CDR3 length: 14 residues. CDR3 residues: CASSYGGPVETQYF. CDR3 DNA sequence: TGTGCCAGCAGTTACGGGGGCCCGGTAGAGACCCAGTACTTC.

A few counts support this clone. This specimen includes other DNA sequences encoding the same CDR3. The chain links TRBV20-1 to TRBJ2-7; possibly TRBD2 for D (5 bases). The germline V and J ends were trimmed by 3 bases and 0 bases, with 9 bases remaining between them. Germline values: CDR1 DFQATT, CDR2 SNEGSKA (reference sequence). CDR3 length equals 13 residues. The CDR3 DNA follows: TGCAGTGCTAGTCCGGGGAGCTCCTACGAGCAGTACTTC. The encoded protein is CSASPGSSYEQYF.

This rearrangement joins TRBV10-3 to TRBJ2-5; 13 nucleotides align to TRBD2. The closer fit of TRBJ2-7 to the DNA end suggests the J call may be wrong. Germline V gene sequence: CDR1 ENHRY, CDR2 SYGVKD. There are 17 residues in the CDR3. CDR3 in DNA: TGTGCCATCAGTTCCCGATGGACTAGCGGGAGTCAAAACGAGCAGTACTTC. Its protein is CAISSRWTSGSQNEQYF.

This clone appeared a single time. J is TRBJ1-1 and V is TRBV5-6, with 8 bases lining up with TRBD1. V trimming: 3 bases; J trimming: 0 bases; junction bases outside the gene matches: 4. Germline CDR1 reads SGHDT; CDR2 reads YYEEEE. The CDR3 contains 15 residues. The CDR3 DNA reads TGTGCCAGCAGCTCAACAGGGGGGCTGAACACTGAAGCTTTCTTT. Protein sequence: CASSSTGGLNTEAFF.

This chain connects TRBV2 to TRBJ1-3; 7 bases agree with TRBD1. CDR1 is SNHLY, CDR2 FYNNEI, per germline. The CDR3 totals 14 residues. The V gene end was trimmed by 6 bases and the J gene end by 2 bases; junction bases not matched to a gene: 4. The CDR3 here is CASSRQGAGNTIYF. CDR3 coding DNA: TGTGCCAGCAGCCGACAGGGTGCTGGAAACACCATATATTTT.

This chain joins TRBV12-5 and TRBJ1-1; unclear D gene. The ends were cut back, 5 bases at V and 2 bases at J, with 9 bases in the middle. Germline V lookup: CDR1 LGHNT, CDR2 FRNRAP. CDR3 length: 13 amino acids. The CDR3, as DNA: TGTGCTAGTGGTCCCCCTCCTAACACTGAAGCTTTCTTT. Protein product: CASGPPPNTEAFF.

For this clone: This specimen includes other DNA sequences encoding the same CDR3. V and J are TRBV7-2 and TRBJ2-7; 8 bases are a match to TRBD2. V shed 1 base and J 2 bases; nucleotides not matched to a gene: 4. This CDR3 region has 15 residues. Germline V gives CDR1 SGHTA, CDR2 FQGNSA. The CDR3: CASSLGGGLTYEQYF. The CDR3 DNA is TGTGCCAGCAGCTTAGGCGGGGGGCTCACCTACGAGCAGTACTTC.

V gene TRBV28 combines with J gene TRBJ2-1; 10 positions match TRBD2. J lost 9 bases, V lost 5 bases, and 13 bases had no gene match. The CDR3 covers 16 residues. Germline values: CDR1 MDHEN, CDR2 SYDVKM. The CDR3 protein is CASSRPLAGALTEQFF. The CDR3 coding sequence is TGTGCCAGCAGTCGCCCGCTAGCGGGAGCTCTTACTGAGCAGTTCTTC.

The genes are TRBV7-2 and TRBJ1-1; TRBD1 agrees at 11 bases. Germline V gene sequence: CDR1 SGHTA, CDR2 FQGNSA. The length of the CDR3 is 15 residues. After removal of 5 bases from V and 5 bases from J, the junction contained 7 bases not matched to a gene. The CDR3 DNA reads TGTGCCAGCAGCGTAGGGACAGGGGGAATGACTGAAGCTTTCTTT. Its protein is CASSVGTGGMTEAFF.

In regard to this clone: The sample holds other DNA sequences that translate to the same CDR3. This chain uses TRBV5-1 with TRBJ2-6; perhaps TRBD1 as D (6 bases). Trimming cost V 4 bases and J 1 base, with 9 bases left between them. The CDR3 is made up of 15 amino acids. Germline CDR1 reads SGHRS; CDR2 reads YFSETQ. CDR3 in amino acids: CASSPQGSGANVLTF. CDR3 nucleotide sequence: TGCGCCAGCAGCCCCCAGGGGTCTGGGGCCAACGTCCTGACTTTC.

V gene TRBV2 combines with J gene TRBJ2-1; possible D gene TRBD1, 6 bases. The CDR3 spans 14 residues. The germline V and J ends were trimmed by 7 bases and 1 base, with 11 bases remaining between them. Germline CDR1 reads SNHLY; CDR2 reads FYNNEI. The CDR3 protein is CASKDSLSYNEQFF. CDR3 bases: TGTGCCAGCAAGGACAGTCTTTCCTACAATGAGCAGTTCTTC.

The rearrangement uses TRBV5-1 and TRBJ2-3; the match to TRBD1 covers 9 bases. The CDR3 totals 15 residues. With 3 bases clipped from V and 3 bases from J, the junction kept 5 bases outside the gene matches. CDR1 is SGHRS and CDR2 is YFSETQ in the germline V gene. The CDR3 reads CASSSDRGMTDTQYF. In DNA, the CDR3 is TGCGCCAGCAGCTCGGACAGGGGTATGACAGATACGCAGTATTTT.

This chain connects TRBV24-1 to TRBJ2-5; no clear D gene. Per the germline V gene, CDR1 is KGHDR and CDR2 is SFDVKD. The CDR3 consists of 12 residues. V lost 3 bases, J lost 5 bases, and 6 bases lay in between. CDR3 bases: TGTGCCACCAGTGATGGCAGGGAGACCCAGTACTTC. As protein: CATSDGRETQYF.

This chain uses TRBV18 with TRBJ1-1, with a tentative D call TRBD1 (5 bases). This CDR3 spans 14 amino acids. V shed 5 bases and J shed 0 bases, with 10 bases lying between them. The V gene's germline CDR1 is KGHSH and CDR2 LQKENI. CDR3 region: CASSSRELNTEAFF. CDR3 bases: TGTGCCAGCTCATCCAGGGAACTGAACACTGAAGCTTTCTTT.

The rearrangement joins TRBV7-7 to TRBJ2-5, with 7 positions matching TRBD1. The ends lost 2 bases at V and 5 bases at J; junction bases unmatched: 5. This CDR3 has 14 amino acids. Germline V gene data show CDR1 as SSHAT and CDR2 as FNYEAQ (reference sequence). CDR3 loop: CASSLSYRGETQYF. In DNA form, the CDR3 reads TGTGCCAGCAGCTTATCCTACAGGGGCGAGACCCAGTACTTC.

The J gene is TRBJ2-7, the V gene TRBV2, with 7 bases lining up with TRBD1. The V gene's germline CDR1 is SNHLY and CDR2 FYNNEI. The trim removed 4 bases at V and 3 bases at J, leaving 3 bases unmatched. This CDR3 spans 13 amino acids. CDR3 in DNA: TGTGCCAGCAGTGTTAGGGGGCTCTACGAGCAGTACTTC. As protein: CASSVRGLYEQYF.

The chain combines TRBV25-1 with TRBJ2-7, with D tentatively TRBD2 (6 bases). CDR1 and CDR2 from the germline V gene are MGHDK and SYGVNS. V was shortened by 5 bases and J by 4 bases, with 21 bases between the two germline ends. This CDR3 has 16 residues. The CDR3 is CASSPNAGTGVYEQYF. The DNA of the CDR3 is TGTGCCAGCAGTCCGAACGCCGGGACGGGGGTGTACGAGCAGTACTTC.

V is TRBV11-2 and J is TRBJ2-2; TRBD1 agrees at 10 bases. Germline-derived CDR1 and CDR2 are SGHAT and FQNNGV. The CDR3 runs to 16 residues. Germline trimming cut 5 bases from V and 0 bases from J; bases unmatched to any gene: 3. The CDR3 DNA reads TGTGCCAGCAGCCCCGGGACAGGGGCGAACACCGGGGAGCTGTTTTTT. Protein product: CASSPGTGANTGELFF.

The CDR3 DNA reads TGTGCCACCAGTGACTCGTCTTTAGCGAACACCGGGGAGCTGTTTTTT. It specifies CATSDSSLANTGELFF. The rearrangement links TRBV24-1 to TRBJ2-2; D remains ambiguous. The germline V and J ends were trimmed by 4 bases and 0 bases, with 11 bases remaining between them. The CDR3 spans 16 residues. Germline V gene lookup returns CDR1 KGHDR and CDR2 SFDVKD.